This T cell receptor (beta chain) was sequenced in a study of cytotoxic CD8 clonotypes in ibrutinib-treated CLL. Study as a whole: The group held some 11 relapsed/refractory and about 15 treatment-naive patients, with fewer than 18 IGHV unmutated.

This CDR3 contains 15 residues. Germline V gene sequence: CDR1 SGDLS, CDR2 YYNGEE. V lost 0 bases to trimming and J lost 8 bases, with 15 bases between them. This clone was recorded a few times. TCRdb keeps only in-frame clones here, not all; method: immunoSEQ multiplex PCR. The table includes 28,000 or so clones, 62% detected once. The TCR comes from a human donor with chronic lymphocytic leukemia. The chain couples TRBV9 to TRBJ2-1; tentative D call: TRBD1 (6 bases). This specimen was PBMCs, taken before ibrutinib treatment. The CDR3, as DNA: TGTGCCAGCAGCGTAGAAGGGGGAGTTCCGGATGAGCAGTTCTTC. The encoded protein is CASSVEGGVPDEQFF. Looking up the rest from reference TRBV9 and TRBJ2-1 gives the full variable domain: DSGVTQTPKHLITATGQRVTLRCSPRSGDLSVYWYQQSLDQGLQFLIQYYNGEERAKGNILERFSAQQFPDLHSELNLSSLELGDSALYFCASSVEGGVPDEQFFGPGTRLTVL.